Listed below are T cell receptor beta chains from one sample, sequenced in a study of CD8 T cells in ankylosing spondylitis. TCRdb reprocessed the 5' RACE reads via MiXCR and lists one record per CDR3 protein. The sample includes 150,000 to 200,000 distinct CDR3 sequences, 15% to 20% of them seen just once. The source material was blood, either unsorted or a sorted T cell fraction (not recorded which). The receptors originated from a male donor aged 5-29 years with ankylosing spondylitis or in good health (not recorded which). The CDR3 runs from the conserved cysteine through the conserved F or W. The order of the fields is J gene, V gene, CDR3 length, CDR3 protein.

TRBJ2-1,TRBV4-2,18,CASSQPLAGELYHHEQFF
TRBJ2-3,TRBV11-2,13,CASSPTYWGTQYF
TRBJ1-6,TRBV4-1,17,CASSQGVGATYNSPLHF
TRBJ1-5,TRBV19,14,CASSIDRTNQPQHF
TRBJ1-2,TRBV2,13,CASSEPGVYGYTF
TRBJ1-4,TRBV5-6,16,CASSLSRGRFVEKLFF
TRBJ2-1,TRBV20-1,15,CSASRESSSYNEQFF
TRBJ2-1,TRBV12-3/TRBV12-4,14,CASSLRDGDNEQFF
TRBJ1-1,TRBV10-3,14,CAISDPVRYTEAFF
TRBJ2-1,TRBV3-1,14,CASSQAGPSGEQFF
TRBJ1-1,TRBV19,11,CASSIAEHAFF
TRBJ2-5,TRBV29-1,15,CSVAFSKERKETQYF
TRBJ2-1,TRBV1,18,CTSSQDQSGARSYNEQFF
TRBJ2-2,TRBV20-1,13,CSANLGGTGELFF
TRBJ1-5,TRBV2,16,CASSEGQGGLNQPQHF
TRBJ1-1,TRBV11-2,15,CASTSWGREDTEAFF
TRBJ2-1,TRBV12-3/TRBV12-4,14,CASSLVVTGDEQFF
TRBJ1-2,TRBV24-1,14,CATSDFRGGSGYTF
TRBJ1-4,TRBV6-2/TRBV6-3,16,CASSSRIRGANEKLFF
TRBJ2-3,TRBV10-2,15,CASSVGSGITDTQYF
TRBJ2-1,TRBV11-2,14,CASSSGLAGYEQFF
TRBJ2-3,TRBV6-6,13,CASSRGVLDTQYF
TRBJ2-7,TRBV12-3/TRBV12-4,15,CASSFRGQPNYEQYF
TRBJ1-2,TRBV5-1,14,CASSLGAGGNGYTF
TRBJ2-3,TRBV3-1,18,CASSLTTTSGRQTDTQYF
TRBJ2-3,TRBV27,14,CASSWPGGADTQYF
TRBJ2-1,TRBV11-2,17,CASSSNSRGGSVDEQFF
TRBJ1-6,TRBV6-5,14,CASREQRTYSPLHF
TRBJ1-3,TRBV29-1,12,CSVVEVGNTIYF
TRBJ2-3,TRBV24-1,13,CATWDTNTDTQYF
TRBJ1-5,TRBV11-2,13,CASSASRDQPQHF
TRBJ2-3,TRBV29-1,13,CSVAGITTDTQYF
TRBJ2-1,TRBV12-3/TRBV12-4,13,CASSPGQNNEQFF
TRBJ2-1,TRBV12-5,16,CASGLVIGTGPHEQFF
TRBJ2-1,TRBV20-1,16,CSARDPPRGGGDEQFF
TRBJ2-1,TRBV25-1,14,CASSEGGSYNEQFF
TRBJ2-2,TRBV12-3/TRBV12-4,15,CASSRLAENTGELFF
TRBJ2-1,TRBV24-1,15,CATSDLTKGAAKQFF
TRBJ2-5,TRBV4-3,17,CASSQGLGVNLQETQYF
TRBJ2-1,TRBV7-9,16,CASILPGKSSYNEQFF
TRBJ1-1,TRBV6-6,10,CASTPTEAFF
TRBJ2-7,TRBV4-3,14,CASSQEGSNAEQYF
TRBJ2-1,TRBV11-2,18,CASSLVRTGTGISYEQFF
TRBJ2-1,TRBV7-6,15,CASSLGLAGENEQFF
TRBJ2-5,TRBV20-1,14,CSARGASEMETQYF
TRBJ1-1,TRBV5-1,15,CASSWGAHMNTEAFF
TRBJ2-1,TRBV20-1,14,CSAMGQGSYNEQFF
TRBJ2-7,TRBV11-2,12,CASSGRGSEQYF
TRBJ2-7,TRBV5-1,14,CASRSGDRPGEQYF
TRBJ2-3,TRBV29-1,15,CSVVGGRGAADTQYF
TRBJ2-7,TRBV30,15,CAWSKPRDNAYEQYF